This paragraph reports one T cell receptor beta chain. The antigen is undetermined. The sampling schedule covered blood at baseline, cycle 4 day 1, and cycle 7 day 1. The data were produced by immunoSEQ multiplex PCR, yet TCRdb's version contains in-frame clones alone and is incomplete. Here the sample spans tens of thousands of clones, roughly four fifths being singletons. These data come from a study of OX40 agonist ivuxolimab in advanced cancers. Study in general: At 82.7% male, the cohort had a mean age of 60 years, ranging from roughly 20 to 80. People who had prior anti-PD-1, anti-PD-L1 or anti-CTLA-4 therapy could take part, and under 45% had some.

Study-level findings and limits: Dosing at 0.1 to 3.0 mg/kg was accompanied by clonal expansion of CD4+ and CD8+ blood T cells by week 6.

The sample consisted of CD4+ or CD8+ T cells sorted from blood, taken in a trial of the OX40 agonist ivuxolimab. The receptor's source is an adult with an advanced solid tumor such as melanoma, head and neck, liver or kidney cancer.

This chain's CDR3 is CASSLRGGDIQYF. The CDR3 DNA reads as TGCGCCAGCAGCCTTCGAGGGGGAGACATTCAGTACTTC. This chain uses TRBV5-1 with TRBJ2-4; possible D gene TRBD1, 6 bases. Per germline, CDR1 SGHRS and CDR2 YFSETQ. The germline V and J ends were trimmed by 4 bases and 8 bases, with 13 bases remaining between them. The CDR3 is 13 residues long.